This is a list of T cell receptor beta chains from one sample in a study of T cells after yellow fever vaccination. TCRdb recomputed calls from the 5' RACE reads with MiXCR, one row per CDR3 protein. The table includes 150,000 to 200,000 distinct CDR3 sequences, roughly 6.2% detected once. The sample was CD4+ T cells sorted from PBMCs, taken on the day of the first yellow fever vaccination. These receptors were taken from a man between 18 and 29 years old who received the YFV17D yellow fever vaccine. Each CDR3 is given with its conserved first and last residue. The D gene is left open where the match is weak. Not every row has a clone size; where given, it reads once, few, many or a size class.

CDR3nt,CDR3aa,abundance,d_gene,len,j_gene,v_gene
TGTGCCAGCAGCTTAAGCGGGATGGCGGGGGGGCAAGGGACCCAGTACTTC,CASSLSGMAGGQGTQYF,.,TRBD2,17,TRBJ2-5,TRBV7-2
TGCGCCAGCAGCCTTTTGGAGCGGGGGGGACGAAACATTCAGTACTTC,CASSLLERGGRNIQYF,.,TRBD2,16,TRBJ2-4,TRBV5-1
TGCAGTGCGGGGGGCGGCTTTGGCGAGACCCAGTACTTC,CSAGGGFGETQYF,few,.,13,TRBJ2-5,TRBV20-1
TGTGCCAGCAGCTTAGGGGGGGGTGCCCTTGGAAACACCATATATTTT,CASSLGGGALGNTIYF,many,.,16,TRBJ1-3,TRBV7-2
TGTGCCAGCAGTCGGGACTCCCGGGGGGTATATGGCTACACCTTC,CASSRDSRGVYGYTF,.,.,15,TRBJ1-2,TRBV28
TGTGCCAGCAGCTTAGTTGCAGGGAACTCTGGGGCCAACGTCCTGACTTTC,CASSLVAGNSGANVLTF,many,.,17,TRBJ2-6,TRBV7-2
TGTGCCAGCAGCTTAGGGGCAGGGCTTCAGCACGAGCAGTACTTC,CASSLGAGLQHEQYF,many,.,15,TRBJ2-7,TRBV7-9
TGTGCCAGCAGCTTGAGCCTAGCCGAGCCGCTGGAGCAGTACTTC,CASSLSLAEPLEQYF,few,.,15,TRBJ2-7,TRBV4-2
TGCGCCAGCAGCCAAGAAACTGTTAGCAATGAGCAGTTCTTC,CASSQETVSNEQFF,many,.,14,TRBJ2-1,TRBV4-3
TGTGCCAGCAGCAGAGACAGGCGAGAAGGCTACACCTTC,CASSRDRREGYTF,few,.,13,TRBJ1-2,TRBV11-1
TGTGCCAGCAGCTTTATAGCGGGGGGGCCTGAGACCCAGTACTTC,CASSFIAGGPETQYF,few,TRBD2,15,TRBJ2-5,TRBV5-6